This T cell receptor beta chain was retrieved from a study of breast tumors, draining lymph nodes, adjacent tissues. This clonotype was observed many times. The lymph nodes were axillary draining lymph nodes from breast cancer patients. One entry per CDR3 protein, called by TCRdb with MiXCR from the multiplex PCR reads. Counted here are about 110,000 distinct CDR3 sequences, less than 40% occurring once; the ten biggest clones make up approximately 5%. Sequencing was carried out using axillary lymph node tissue. The receptor was isolated from a female donor with breast cancer. Some clones in this sample may be carry-over from other donors' samples.

CDR3 DNA: TGTGCCAGCGGGACTAGCGCCTACAATGAGCAGTTCTTC. The encoded protein is CASGTSAYNEQFF. This chain joins TRBV19 and TRBJ2-1; 10 nucleotides match TRBD2. V lost 9 bases to trimming and J lost 2 bases; unmatched junction nucleotides: 1. From germline, CDR1 is LNHDA and CDR2 SQIVND (reference sequence). This CDR3 is 13 amino acids long. The whole variable domain, remainder taken from reference TRBV19 and TRBJ2-1, is DGGITQSPKYLFRKEGQNVTLSCEQNLNHDAMYWYRQDPGQGLRLIYYSQIVNDFQKGDIAEGYSVSREKKESFPLTVTSAQKNPTAFYLCASGTSAYNEQFFGPGTRLTVL.